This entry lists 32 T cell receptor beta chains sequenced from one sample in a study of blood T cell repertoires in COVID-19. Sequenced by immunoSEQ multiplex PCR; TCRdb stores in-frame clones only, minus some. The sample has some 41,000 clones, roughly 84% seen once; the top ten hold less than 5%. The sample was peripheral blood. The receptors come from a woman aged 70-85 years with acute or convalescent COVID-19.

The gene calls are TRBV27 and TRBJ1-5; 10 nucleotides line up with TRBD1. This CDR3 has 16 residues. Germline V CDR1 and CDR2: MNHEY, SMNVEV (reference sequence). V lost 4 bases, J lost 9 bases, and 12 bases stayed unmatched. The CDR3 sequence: CASSSGTGASYSPQHF. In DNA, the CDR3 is TGTGCCAGCAGTTCCGGGACAGGGGCGTCTTACTCGCCCCAGCATTTT.

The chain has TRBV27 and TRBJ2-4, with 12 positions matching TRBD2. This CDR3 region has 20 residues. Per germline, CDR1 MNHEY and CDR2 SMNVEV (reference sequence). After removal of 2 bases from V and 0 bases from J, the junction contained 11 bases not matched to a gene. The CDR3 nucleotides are TGTGCCAGCAGTTTAAGTCCCGGACTAGCGGGACAAGTAGCCAAAAACATTCAGTACTTC. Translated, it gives CASSLSPGLAGQVAKNIQYF.

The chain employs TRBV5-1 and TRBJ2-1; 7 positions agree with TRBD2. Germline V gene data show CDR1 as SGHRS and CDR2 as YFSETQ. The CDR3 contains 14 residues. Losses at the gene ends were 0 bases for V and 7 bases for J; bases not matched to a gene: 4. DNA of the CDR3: TGCGCCAGCAGCTTGGCTGCGGGAGCTAATGAGCAGTTCTTC. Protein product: CASSLAAGANEQFF.

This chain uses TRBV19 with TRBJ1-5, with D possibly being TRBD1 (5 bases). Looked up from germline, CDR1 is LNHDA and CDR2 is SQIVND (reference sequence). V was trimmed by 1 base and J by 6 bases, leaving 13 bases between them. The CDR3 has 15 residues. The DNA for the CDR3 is TGTGCCAGTAGTATAGGTAGGCCTCAGGGTCAGCCCCAGCATTTT. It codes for CASSIGRPQGQPQHF.

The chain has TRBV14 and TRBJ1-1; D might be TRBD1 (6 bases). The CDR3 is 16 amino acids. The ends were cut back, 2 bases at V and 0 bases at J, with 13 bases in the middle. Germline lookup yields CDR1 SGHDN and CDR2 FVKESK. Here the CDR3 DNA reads TGTGCCAGCAGCCAAAGCAGGGGATGGATGAACACTGAAGCTTTCTTT. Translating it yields CASSQSRGWMNTEAFF. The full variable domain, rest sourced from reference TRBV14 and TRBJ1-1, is EAGVTQFPSHSVIEKGQTVTLRCDPISGHDNLYWYRRVMGKEIKFLLHFVKESKQDESGMPNNRFLAERTGGTYSTLKVQPAELEDSGVYFCASSQSRGWMNTEAFFGQGTRLTVV.

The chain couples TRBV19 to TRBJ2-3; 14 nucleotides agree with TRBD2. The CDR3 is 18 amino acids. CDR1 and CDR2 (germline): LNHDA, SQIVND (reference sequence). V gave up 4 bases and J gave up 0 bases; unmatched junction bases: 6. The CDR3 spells CASSTGLAGVGSTDTQYF. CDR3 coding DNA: TGTGCCAGTAGTACGGGACTAGCGGGAGTCGGGAGCACAGATACGCAGTATTTT.

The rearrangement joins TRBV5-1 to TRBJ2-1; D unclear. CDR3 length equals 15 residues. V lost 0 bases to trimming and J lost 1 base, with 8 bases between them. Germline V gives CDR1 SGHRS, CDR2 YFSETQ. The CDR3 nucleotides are TGCGCCAGCAGCTTGGCCAAGAGGTCCTACAATGAGCAGTTCTTC. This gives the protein CASSLAKRSYNEQFF.

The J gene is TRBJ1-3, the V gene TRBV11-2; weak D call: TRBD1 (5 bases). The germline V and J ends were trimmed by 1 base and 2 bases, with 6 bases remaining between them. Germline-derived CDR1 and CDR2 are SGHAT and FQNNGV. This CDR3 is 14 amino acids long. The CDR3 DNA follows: TGTGCCAGCAGCTTAGCAGGGACTGGAAACACCATATATTTT. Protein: CASSLAGTGNTIYF.

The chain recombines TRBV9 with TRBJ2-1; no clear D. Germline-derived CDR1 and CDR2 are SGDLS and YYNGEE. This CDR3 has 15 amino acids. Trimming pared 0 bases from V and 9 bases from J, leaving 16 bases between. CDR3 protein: CASSVALSNTAEQFF. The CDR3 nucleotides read TGTGCCAGCAGCGTAGCACTCTCGAATACAGCTGAGCAGTTCTTC.

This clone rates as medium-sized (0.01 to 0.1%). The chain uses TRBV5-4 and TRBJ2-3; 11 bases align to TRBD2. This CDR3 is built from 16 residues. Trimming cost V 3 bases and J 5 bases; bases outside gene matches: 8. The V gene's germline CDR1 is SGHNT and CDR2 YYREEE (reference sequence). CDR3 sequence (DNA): TGTGCCAGCAGCTCCTTAGCGGGAGGGCCGGTAGATACGCAGTATTTT. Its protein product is CASSSLAGGPVDTQYF.

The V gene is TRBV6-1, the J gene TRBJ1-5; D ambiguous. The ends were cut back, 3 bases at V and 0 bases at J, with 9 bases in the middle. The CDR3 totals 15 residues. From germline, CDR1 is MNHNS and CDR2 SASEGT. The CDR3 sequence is CASSEDWGSNQPQHF. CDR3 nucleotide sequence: TGTGCCAGCAGTGAGGACTGGGGTAGCAATCAGCCCCAGCATTTT.

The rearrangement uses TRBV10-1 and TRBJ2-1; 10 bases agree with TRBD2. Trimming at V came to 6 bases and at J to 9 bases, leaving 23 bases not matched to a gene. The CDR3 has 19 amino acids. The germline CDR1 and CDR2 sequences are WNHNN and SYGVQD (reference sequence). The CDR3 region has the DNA TGCGCCAGCAGCGGAGGGCGGCTAGCGGGAGCTGGAGCCCTGGTTGAGCAGTTCTTC. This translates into CASSGGRLAGAGALVEQFF.

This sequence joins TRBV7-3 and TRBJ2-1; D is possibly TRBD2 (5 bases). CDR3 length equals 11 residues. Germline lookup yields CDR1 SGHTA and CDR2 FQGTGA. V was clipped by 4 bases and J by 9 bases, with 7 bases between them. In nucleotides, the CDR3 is TGTGCCAGCAGCTGGACTGGTGAGCAGTTCTTC. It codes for CASSWTGEQFF. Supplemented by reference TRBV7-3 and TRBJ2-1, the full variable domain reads GAGVSQTPSNKVTEKGKYVELRCDPISGHTALYWYRQSLGQGPEFLIYFQGTGAADDSGLPNDRFFAVRPEGSVSTLKIQRTERGDSAVYLCASSWTGEQFFGPGTRLTVL.

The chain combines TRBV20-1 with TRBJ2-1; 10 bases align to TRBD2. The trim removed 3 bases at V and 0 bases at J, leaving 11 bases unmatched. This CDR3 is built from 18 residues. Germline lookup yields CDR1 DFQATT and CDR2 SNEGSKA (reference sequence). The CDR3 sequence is CSASLASGRIGSYNEQFF. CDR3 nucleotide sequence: TGCAGTGCTAGTTTAGCTAGCGGGAGAATTGGCTCCTACAATGAGCAGTTCTTC.

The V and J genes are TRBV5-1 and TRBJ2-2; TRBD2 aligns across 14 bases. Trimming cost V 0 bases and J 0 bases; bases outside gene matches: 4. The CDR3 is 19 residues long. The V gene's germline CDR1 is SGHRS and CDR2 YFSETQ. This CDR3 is CASSLDGLAGGSNTGELFF. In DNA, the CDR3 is TGCGCCAGCAGCTTGGACGGACTAGCGGGAGGATCGAACACCGGGGAGCTGTTTTTT.

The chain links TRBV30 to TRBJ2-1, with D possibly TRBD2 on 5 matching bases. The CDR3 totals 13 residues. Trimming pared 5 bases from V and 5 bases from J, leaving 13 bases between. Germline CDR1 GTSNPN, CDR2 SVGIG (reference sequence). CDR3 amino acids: CAWSGDSNNEQFF. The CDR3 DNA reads TGTGCCTGGTCCGGGGATTCCAACAATGAGCAGTTCTTC.

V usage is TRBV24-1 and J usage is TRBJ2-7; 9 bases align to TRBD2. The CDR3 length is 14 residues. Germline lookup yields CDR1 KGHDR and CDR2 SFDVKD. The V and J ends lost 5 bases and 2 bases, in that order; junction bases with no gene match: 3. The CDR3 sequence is CATSALAGPYEQYF. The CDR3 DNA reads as TGTGCCACCAGTGCGCTAGCGGGGCCCTACGAGCAGTACTTC.

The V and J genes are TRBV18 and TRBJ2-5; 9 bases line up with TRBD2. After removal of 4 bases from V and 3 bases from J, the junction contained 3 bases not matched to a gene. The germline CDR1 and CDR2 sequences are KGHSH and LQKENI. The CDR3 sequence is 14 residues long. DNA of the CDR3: TGTGCCAGCTCACGGACTAGCGCAGAAGAGACCCAGTACTTC. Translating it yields CASSRTSAEETQYF.

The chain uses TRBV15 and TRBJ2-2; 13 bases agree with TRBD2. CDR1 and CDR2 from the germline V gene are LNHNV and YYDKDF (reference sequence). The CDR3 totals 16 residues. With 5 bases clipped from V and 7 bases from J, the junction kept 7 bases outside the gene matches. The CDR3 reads CATSPRTSGSFGELFF. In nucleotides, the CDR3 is TGTGCCACCAGCCCCCGGACTAGCGGGAGTTTCGGGGAGCTGTTTTTT. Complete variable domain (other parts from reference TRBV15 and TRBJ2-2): DAMVIQNPRYQVTQFGKPVTLSCSQTLNHNVMYWYQQKSSQAPKLLFHYYDKDFNNEADTPDNFQSRRPNTSFCFLDIRSPGLGDTAMYLCATSPRTSGSFGELFFGEGSRLTVL.

DNA of the CDR3: TGTGCCAGCAGCTTAAGAATGCAGGGGGAATCACCCCTCCACTTT. Protein sequence: CASSLRMQGESPLHF. The chain couples TRBV7-9 to TRBJ1-6; 7 bases line up with TRBD1. Germline V gene data show CDR1 as SEHNR and CDR2 as FQNEAQ (reference sequence). Trimming removed 2 bases from V and 10 bases from J; junction bases left unmatched: 8. The CDR3 consists of 15 residues.

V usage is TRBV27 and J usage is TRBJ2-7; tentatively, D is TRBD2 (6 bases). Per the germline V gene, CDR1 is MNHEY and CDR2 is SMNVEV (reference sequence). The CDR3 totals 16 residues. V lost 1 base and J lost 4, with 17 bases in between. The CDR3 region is CASSLFGSGFGYEQYF. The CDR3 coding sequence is TGTGCCAGCAGTTTATTCGGGAGCGGATTCGGTTACGAGCAGTACTTC.

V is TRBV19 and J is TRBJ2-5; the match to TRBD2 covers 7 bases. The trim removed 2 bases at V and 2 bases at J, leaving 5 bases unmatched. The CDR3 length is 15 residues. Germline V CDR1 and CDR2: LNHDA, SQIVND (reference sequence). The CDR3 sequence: CASSIQPSGQETQYF. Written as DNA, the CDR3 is TGTGCCAGTAGTATACAGCCTAGCGGACAAGAGACCCAGTACTTC.

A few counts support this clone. The CDR3 loop reads CASSRGTAYGYTF. The CDR3 DNA reads TGTGCCAGCAGCCGCGGGACAGCCTATGGCTACACCTTC. The genes are TRBV13 and TRBJ1-2; 7 positions agree with TRBD1. Germline trimming cut 5 bases from V and 4 bases from J; bases unmatched to any gene: 4. CDR3 length equals 13 residues. CDR1 is PRHDT and CDR2 is FYEKMQ in the germline V gene (reference sequence).

In nucleotides, the CDR3 is TGTGCCAGCAGTTTATCCCCGGACAGGTCGAACACCGGGGAGCTGTTTTTT. This gives the protein CASSLSPDRSNTGELFF. The chain recombines TRBV27 with TRBJ2-2, with TRBD1 identical over 7 bases. Germline CDR1 MNHEY, CDR2 SMNVEV (reference sequence). Unmatched junction bases numbered 4, after V lost 0 bases and J lost 0 bases. CDR3 size: 17 residues.

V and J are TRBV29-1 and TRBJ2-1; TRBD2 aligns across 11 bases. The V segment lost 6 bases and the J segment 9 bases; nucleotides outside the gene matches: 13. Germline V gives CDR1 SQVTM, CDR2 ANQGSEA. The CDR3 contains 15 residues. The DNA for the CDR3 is TGCAGCGTCGGACCTTTAGCGGGAGGGCATGTTGAGCAGTTCTTC. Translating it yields CSVGPLAGGHVEQFF.

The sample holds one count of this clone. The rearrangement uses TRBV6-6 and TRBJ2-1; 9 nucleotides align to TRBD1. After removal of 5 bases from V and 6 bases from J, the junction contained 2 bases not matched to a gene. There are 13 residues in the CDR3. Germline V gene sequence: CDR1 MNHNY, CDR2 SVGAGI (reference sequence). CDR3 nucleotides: TGTGCCAGCAGTGGGGACAGGGTCAATGAGCAGTTCTTC. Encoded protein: CASSGDRVNEQFF.

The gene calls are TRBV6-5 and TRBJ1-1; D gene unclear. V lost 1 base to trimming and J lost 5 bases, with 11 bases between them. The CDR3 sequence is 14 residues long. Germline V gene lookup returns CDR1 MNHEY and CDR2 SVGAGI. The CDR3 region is CASSYLGPETEAFF. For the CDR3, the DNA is TGTGCCAGCAGTTACTTGGGCCCTGAGACTGAAGCTTTCTTT.

As DNA, the CDR3 is TGCGCCAGCAGCTTGAGTGCGGGAGCAGATACGCAGTATTTT. Its protein is CASSLSAGADTQYF. This chain joins TRBV5-1 and TRBJ2-3; 7 nucleotides match TRBD2. Unmatched junction bases numbered 3, after V lost 1 base and J lost 4 bases. Germline lookup yields CDR1 SGHRS and CDR2 YFSETQ. This CDR3 is built from 14 residues.

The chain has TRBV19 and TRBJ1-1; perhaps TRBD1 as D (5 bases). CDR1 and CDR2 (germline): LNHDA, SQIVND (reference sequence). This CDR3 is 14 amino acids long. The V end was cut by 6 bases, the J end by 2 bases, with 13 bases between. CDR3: CASRTGTSNTEAFF. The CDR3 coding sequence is TGTGCCAGTAGAACCGGGACTTCCAACACTGAAGCTTTCTTT.

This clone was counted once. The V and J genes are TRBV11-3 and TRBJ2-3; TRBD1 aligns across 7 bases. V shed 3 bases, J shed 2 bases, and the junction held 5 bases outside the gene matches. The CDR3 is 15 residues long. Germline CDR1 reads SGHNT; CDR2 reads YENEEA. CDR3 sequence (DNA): TGTGCCAGCAGCTTGGGGACAGAATTCACAGATACGCAGTATTTT. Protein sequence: CASSLGTEFTDTQYF.

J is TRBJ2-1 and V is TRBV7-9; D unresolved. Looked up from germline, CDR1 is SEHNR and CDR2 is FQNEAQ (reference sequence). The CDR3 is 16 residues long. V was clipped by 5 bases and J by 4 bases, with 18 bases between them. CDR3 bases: TGTGCCAGCAGCGCCATCTTACTCCACCGGTACAATGAGCAGTTCTTC. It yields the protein CASSAILLHRYNEQFF.

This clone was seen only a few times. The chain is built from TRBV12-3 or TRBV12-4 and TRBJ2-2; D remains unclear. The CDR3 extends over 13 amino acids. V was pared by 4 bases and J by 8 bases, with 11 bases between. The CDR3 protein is CASSYWALGELFF. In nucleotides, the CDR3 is TGTGCCAGCAGTTACTGGGCGTTAGGGGAGCTGTTTTTT.